A selection of T cell receptor beta chains follows, all from one sample in a study of blood T cells in healthy people across ages. TCRdb analysed the 5' RACE reads with MiXCR anew, one entry per CDR3 protein. The profile shows approximately 730,000 distinct CDR3 sequences, approximately 55% of them singletons. The sequenced sample consisted of blood. These receptors were collected from a man older than 75 in good health. Both conserved end residues are part of each CDR3. A D gene is named only where the DNA matches it firmly. Size is omitted from some rows. Given values are once, few, many or a class for expanded clones.

>TRBV21-1|NA|NA|TRBJ1-1
TGTGCCACCCCTATATACTTCATGAGCACTGAAGCTTTCTTT
CATPIYFMSTEAFF
>TRBV6-6|TRBD2|NA|TRBJ2-7
TGTGCCAGCAGTTACTCGATTAGCGGGGGCTCCTACGAGCAGTACTTC
CASSYSISGGSYEQYF
>TRBV25-1|TRBD2|NA|TRBJ2-1
TGTGCCAGCAGTGAAAGCCCGGGACTAGGGAACAATGAGCAGTTCTTC
CASSESPGLGNNEQFF
>TRBV29-1|NA|NA|TRBJ1-5
TGCAGCGTTTCTCGCGGGCCTCCTAGGGATCAGCCCCAGCATTTT
CSVSRGPPRDQPQHF
>TRBV12-3/TRBV12-4|TRBD2|NA|TRBJ2-3
TGTGCCAGCACCTGGGCAGACCGGGAGGGCCGCCGGCACAGATACGCGTATTTT
CASTWADREGRRHRYAYF
>TRBV20-1|NA|NA|TRBJ2-5
TGCAGTGCTAGAGTAGTCAGCGGTCGGGGGGAGACCCAGTACTTC
CSARVVSGRGETQYF
>TRBV7-2|NA|NA|TRBJ2-3
TGTGCCAGCAGCTATCGTGGGGGGGGGCCGGGAGGTTTGACAGATACGCAGTATTTT
CASSYRGGGPGGLTDTQYF
>TRBV29-1|NA|NA|TRBJ1-1
TGCAGCGCTCCGGGGCTAATGAACACTGAAGCTTTCTTT
CSAPGLMNTEAFF
>TRBV4-2|NA|NA|TRBJ2-5
TGTGCCAGCAGCCAAGTTAGGGGGGAGGAGACCCAGTACTTC
CASSQVRGEETQYF
>TRBV27|NA|few|TRBJ2-7
TGTGCCAGCAGTTTATCCGGGGTTCTCTACGAGCAGTACTTC
CASSLSGVLYEQYF